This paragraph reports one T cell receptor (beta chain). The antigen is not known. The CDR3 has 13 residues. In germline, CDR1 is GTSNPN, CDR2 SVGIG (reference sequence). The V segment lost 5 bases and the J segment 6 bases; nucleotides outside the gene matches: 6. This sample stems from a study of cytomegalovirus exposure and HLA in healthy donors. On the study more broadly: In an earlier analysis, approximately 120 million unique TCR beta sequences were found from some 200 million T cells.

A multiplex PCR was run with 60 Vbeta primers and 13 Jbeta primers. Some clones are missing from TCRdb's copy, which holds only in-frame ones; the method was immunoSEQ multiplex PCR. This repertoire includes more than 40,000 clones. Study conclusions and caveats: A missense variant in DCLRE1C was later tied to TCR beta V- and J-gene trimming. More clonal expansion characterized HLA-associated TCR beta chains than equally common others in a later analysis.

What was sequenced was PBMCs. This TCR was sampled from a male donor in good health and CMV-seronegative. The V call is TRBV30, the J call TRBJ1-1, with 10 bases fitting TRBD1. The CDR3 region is CAWFRDRGAEAFF. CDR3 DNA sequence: TGTGCCTGGTTCCGGGACAGGGGAGCTGAAGCTTTCTTT.